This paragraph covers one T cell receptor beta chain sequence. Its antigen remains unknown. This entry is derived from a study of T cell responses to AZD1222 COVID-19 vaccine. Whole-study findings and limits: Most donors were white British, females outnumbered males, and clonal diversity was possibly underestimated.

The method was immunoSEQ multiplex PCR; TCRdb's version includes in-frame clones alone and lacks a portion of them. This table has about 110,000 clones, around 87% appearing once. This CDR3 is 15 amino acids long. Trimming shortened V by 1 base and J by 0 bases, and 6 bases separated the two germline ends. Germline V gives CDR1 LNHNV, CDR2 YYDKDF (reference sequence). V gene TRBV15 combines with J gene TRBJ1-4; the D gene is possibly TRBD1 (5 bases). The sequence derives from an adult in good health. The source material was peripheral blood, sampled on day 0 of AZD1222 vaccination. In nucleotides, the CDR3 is TGTGCCACCAGCAGAGGGGGGGCAACTAATGAAAAACTGTTTTTT. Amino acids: CATSRGGATNEKLFF.